Listed here is a single TCR beta chain. The source of the sample is a study of T cells in localized non-small cell lung cancer. The data were produced by immunoSEQ multiplex PCR, yet TCRdb's version contains in-frame clones alone and is incomplete. This sample has 26,000 or so clones, with approximately 91% found just once. CDR1 is SGHNT and CDR2 is YENEEA in the germline V gene. This CDR3 region has 15 residues. The trim removed 4 bases at V and 2 bases at J, leaving 5 bases unmatched. The TCR sequence derives from a female donor older than 55 with stage II squamous cell lung carcinoma. This specimen was peripheral blood, taken before any cancer treatment. The rearrangement joins TRBV11-3 to TRBJ2-5, with 9 nucleotides matching TRBD1. For the CDR3, the DNA is TGTGCCAGCAGCTACGGACAGGGGAGGCAAGAGACCCAGTACTTC. Encoded protein: CASSYGQGRQETQYF.